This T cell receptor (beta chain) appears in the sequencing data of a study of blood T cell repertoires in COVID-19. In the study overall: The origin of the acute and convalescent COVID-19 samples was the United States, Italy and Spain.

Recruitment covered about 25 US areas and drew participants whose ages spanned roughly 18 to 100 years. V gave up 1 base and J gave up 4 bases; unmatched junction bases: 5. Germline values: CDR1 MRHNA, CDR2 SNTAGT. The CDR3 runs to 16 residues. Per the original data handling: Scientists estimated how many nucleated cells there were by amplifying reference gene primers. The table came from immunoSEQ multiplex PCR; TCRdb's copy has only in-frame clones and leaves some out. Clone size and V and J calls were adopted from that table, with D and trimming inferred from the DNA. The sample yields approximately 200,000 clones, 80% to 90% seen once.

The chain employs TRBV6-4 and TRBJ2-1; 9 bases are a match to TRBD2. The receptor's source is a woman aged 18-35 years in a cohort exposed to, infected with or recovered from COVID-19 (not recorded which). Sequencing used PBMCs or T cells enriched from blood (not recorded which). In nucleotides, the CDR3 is TGTGCCAGCAGTGACTTGGCGGGGGGGCCTTACAATGAGCAGTTCTTC. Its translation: CASSDLAGGPYNEQFF.